These T cell receptor beta chains were read from a single sample in a study of human T cells and chemical hapten exposure. TCRdb analysed the RACE reads with MiXCR anew, one entry per CDR3 protein. The table lists around 340,000 distinct CDR3 sequences, around 7% of them singletons. This specimen was whole blood, taken in connection with sensitization to the hapten diphenylcyclopropenone (DPC). The receptors were sampled from a woman between 18 and 29 years old with alopecia areata. Some clones in this sample may be carry-over from other donors' samples. The CDR3 runs from the conserved cysteine through the conserved F or W. A D gene is named only where the DNA matches it firmly. Size values are once, few and many counts, or a class for expanded clones, and some rows have none.

V gene	D gene	J gene	clone size	CDR3 DNA	CDR3 protein
TRBV20-1	.	TRBJ2-7	many	TGCAGTGCTAGAGAATTTGGGCAGGCGGTTGGCTACGAGCAGTACTTC	CSAREFGQAVGYEQYF
TRBV4-2	TRBD2	TRBJ2-7	few	TGTGCCAGCAGCCAAGAAACGGGGGGGCCGCCGGGCGAGCAGTACTTC	CASSQETGGPPGEQYF
TRBV6-6	.	TRBJ2-3	many	TGTGCCAGCAGGGGCAGGAGGAGCACAGATACGCAGTATTTT	CASRGRRSTDTQYF
TRBV3-1	.	TRBJ2-7	few	TGTGCCAGCAGCCAGGGACTGCTTCGGGTGAACGAGCAGTACTTC	CASSQGLLRVNEQYF
TRBV12-3/TRBV12-4	.	TRBJ1-4	.	TGTGCCAGCAGCTATATAGGTATCTTCGATGAAAAACTGTTTTTT	CASSYIGIFDEKLFF
TRBV12-3/TRBV12-4	.	TRBJ1-6	few	TGTGCCAGCAGTTTTTCGGTAGGGAATTCACCCCTCCACTTT	CASSFSVGNSPLHF
TRBV18	.	TRBJ2-3	many	TGTGCCAGCTCATCCGACACAGATACGCAGTATTTT	CASSSDTDTQYF
TRBV5-1	TRBD2	TRBJ2-3	.	TGCGCCAGCAGCAAATCTAGCGGGCCTGGCACAGATACGCAGTATTTT	CASSKSSGPGTDTQYF
TRBV12-3/TRBV12-4	.	TRBJ1-1	many	TGTGCCAGCAGCTTGGGGAACACTGAAGCTTTCTTT	CASSLGNTEAFF
TRBV6-1	.	TRBJ2-1	many	TGTGCCAGCAGTGATGCCAGGGGGCAGTTCTTC	CASSDARGQFF
TRBV29-1	.	TRBJ1-1	few	TGCAGCGTGAGTGACGGGTTGGAAGGTGAAGCTTTCTTT	CSVSDGLEGEAFF
TRBV3-1	.	TRBJ2-7	few	TGTGCCAGCAGCCCACAACTAACGCGGGCGGAGCAGTACTTC	CASSPQLTRAEQYF
TRBV20-1	TRBD2	TRBJ2-3	few	TGCAGTGCTTGGACTAGCGGGAGTAGCACAGATACGCAGTATTTT	CSAWTSGSSTDTQYF
TRBV9	.	TRBJ2-3	many	TGTGCCAGCAGCGTAGGGAGGACAGATACGCAGTATTTT	CASSVGRTDTQYF
TRBV6-2/TRBV6-3	.	TRBJ1-2	.	TGTGCCAGCAGTTCCATGACAGGAGGCATCCATGGCTACACCTTC	CASSSMTGGIHGYTF
TRBV4-3	.	TRBJ2-4	few	TGCGCCAGCAGCCAAAGCCAGGTTCGGAACATTCAGTACTTC	CASSQSQVRNIQYF
TRBV7-9	.	TRBJ2-1	.	TGTGCCAGCAGCCTCCTGCCAGGGAAGTCCTACAATGAGCAGTTCTTC	CASSLLPGKSYNEQFF
TRBV20-1	TRBD1	TRBJ2-1	many	TGCAGTGCCAGTAGGACAGGGGGTTACAATGAGCAGTTCTTC	CSASRTGGYNEQFF
TRBV15	.	TRBJ2-7	.	TGTGCCACCAGCAGAGTACCCGGGACGATCTACGAGCAGTACTTC	CATSRVPGTIYEQYF
TRBV6-5	TRBD2	TRBJ2-3	.	TGTGCCACCGGGAGGGGATGGCGGGGGGCCACAGATACGCAGTATTTT	CATGRGWRGATDTQYF
TRBV5-5	.	TRBJ1-2	many	TGTGCCAGCAGTTCCGGGAACGCCTATGGCTACACCTTC	CASSSGNAYGYTF
TRBV5-1	.	TRBJ2-3	many	TGCGCCAGCAGCTTGGGAGAGCAGGGCCAAGCAAGCACAGATACGCAGTATTTT	CASSLGEQGQASTDTQYF
TRBV27	.	TRBJ2-2	.	TGTGCCAGCAGGCTCACAGGGACCGGGGAGCTGTTTTTT	CASRLTGTGELFF
TRBV4-3	.	TRBJ1-5	few	TGCGCCAGCAGCCAAGATGGAGTTAATCAGCCCCAGCATTTT	CASSQDGVNQPQHF
TRBV4-3	.	TRBJ1-6	few	TGCGCCAGCAGCCAAGATCGGGGGGTCCCACCCCTCCACTTT	CASSQDRGVPPLHF
TRBV27	.	TRBJ2-6	.	TGTGCCAGCAGTTCACACAGTTCTGGGGCCAACGTCCTGACTTTC	CASSSHSSGANVLTF
TRBV21-1	.	TRBJ2-5	.	TGTGCCAGCAGCAACAAACCCGAGGAGGGACAGGGGTACCAAGAGACCCAGTACTTC	CASSNKPEEGQGYQETQYF
TRBV6-2/TRBV6-3	.	TRBJ1-5	.	TGTGCCAGCAGTACCCTCATGAAAGACTCCCTGGTTCAGCCCCAGCATTTT	CASSTLMKDSLVQPQHF
TRBV5-5	.	TRBJ1-2	few	TGTGCCAGCAGCCCTTCGTCGTCGTTTTATGGCTACACCTTC	CASSPSSSFYGYTF
TRBV4-2	TRBD2	TRBJ2-7	few	TGTGCCAGCAGCCAGGTTTCTAGCGGGGGAGAATACGAGCAGTACTTC	CASSQVSSGGEYEQYF
TRBV5-1	.	TRBJ1-1	.	TGCGCCAGCAGCTCCCAGGGAGGTGGGGTGAACACTGAAGCTTTCTTT	CASSSQGGGVNTEAFF
TRBV9	TRBD2	TRBJ2-3	many	TGTGCCAGCAGCTCGAGATGGGGAACTAGCGGGGGAGATACGCAGTATTTT	CASSSRWGTSGGDTQYF
TRBV7-2	.	TRBJ2-3	few	TGTGCCAGCAGCTTAAAGGGGGCAGATACGCAGTATTTT	CASSLKGADTQYF
TRBV7-2	.	TRBJ2-7	few	TGTGCCAGCAGCCTTTGGGGGGCCCGCAACGAGCAGTACTTC	CASSLWGARNEQYF
TRBV19	.	TRBJ1-2	few	TGTGCCAGTAGTATTCCGTCGGGAGGGTCGCGTAACTATGGCTACACCTTC	CASSIPSGGSRNYGYTF
TRBV11-2	.	TRBJ1-5	.	TGTGCCAGCAGCGCCGGCCAGGGGAGCAATCAGCCCCAGCATTTT	CASSAGQGSNQPQHF
TRBV7-9	.	TRBJ2-2	once	TGTGCCAGCAGCTACCCCAGGGGGGTGACCGGGGAGCTGTTTTTT	CASSYPRGVTGELFF
TRBV7-2	.	TRBJ2-7	few	TGTGCCAGCAGCTTCCGACGGAGCTACGAGCAGTACTTC	CASSFRRSYEQYF
TRBV27	TRBD1	TRBJ1-2	few	TGTGCCAGCAGGACTCAGGGGGCTGGCTATGGCTACACCTTC	CASRTQGAGYGYTF
TRBV7-2	TRBD2	TRBJ2-2	.	TGTGCCAGCAGCCCCCGGGAAGCGGGGGGAAGGAACACCGGGGAGCTGTTTTTT	CASSPREAGGRNTGELFF
TRBV9	.	TRBJ2-7	few	TGTGCCAGCAGCGCCGAGGGGACATTTGAGGACGAGCAGTACTTC	CASSAEGTFEDEQYF
TRBV5-5	TRBD1	TRBJ1-1	many	TGTGCCAGCAGCTGGACAGGCGGGTCTGAAGCTTTCTTT	CASSWTGGSEAFF
TRBV5-4	.	TRBJ1-4	many	TGTGCCAGCAGCTTGCGGGCTTCAACTAATGAAAAACTGTTTTTT	CASSLRASTNEKLFF
TRBV20-1	.	TRBJ2-7	many	TGCAGTGCTAGTATAGGGTACGAGCAGTACTTC	CSASIGYEQYF
TRBV27	TRBD1	TRBJ1-6	.	TGTGCCAGCAGTAGAGGACAGGGGCTCTATAATTCACCCCTCCACTTT	CASSRGQGLYNSPLHF
TRBV7-9	.	TRBJ2-7	few	TGTGCCAGCAGCCCAAATGTGGGGCCGGAGCAGTACTTC	CASSPNVGPEQYF
TRBV5-8	TRBD1	TRBJ2-1	many	TGTGCCAGCAGCTACGGGACAGGGGTATGGGAGCAGTTCTTC	CASSYGTGVWEQFF
TRBV7-9	TRBD1	TRBJ1-1	.	TGTGCCAGCAGTTTTTTGGACAGGGGCAACACTGAAGCTTTCTTT	CASSFLDRGNTEAFF
TRBV10-3	.	TRBJ2-1	many	TGTGCCATCAGTGATTTGGGGGATGAGCAGTTCTTC	CAISDLGDEQFF
TRBV4-3	.	TRBJ1-2	.	TGCGCCAGCAGCCAAGATAGGGTGCTCTATGGCTACACCTTC	CASSQDRVLYGYTF
TRBV4-3	TRBD1	TRBJ2-3	many	TGCGCCAGCAGCCAAGGACAGGGGGCCACAGATACGCAGTATTTT	CASSQGQGATDTQYF
TRBV5-1	.	TRBJ1-6	.	TGCGCCAGCAGCTTATTCCTGAACAAATTATCACCCCTCCACTTT	CASSLFLNKLSPLHF
TRBV7-2	.	TRBJ1-2	.	TGTGCCAGCAGCTTACTGGGGGCTCGGGGCTACACCTTC	CASSLLGARGYTF
TRBV4-3	TRBD1	TRBJ1-5	few	TGCGCCAGCAGCCAAGATAGGGACAGGGACAATCAGCCCCAGCATTTT	CASSQDRDRDNQPQHF
TRBV6-6	.	TRBJ2-2	many	TGTGCCAGCAGTACCCTTCTTGGGCAGAATACAGGGACCGGGGAGCTGTTTTTT	CASSTLLGQNTGTGELFF
TRBV10-3	TRBD2	TRBJ2-7	many	TGTGCCATCAGCAGCCTAGCGGGGGCATACGAGCAGTACTTC	CAISSLAGAYEQYF
TRBV2	TRBD1	TRBJ2-7	.	TGTGCCAGCAGACGGGACAGGGATTCCGGCGAGCAGTACTTC	CASRRDRDSGEQYF
TRBV6-5	.	TRBJ1-1	few	TGTGCCAGCAGTTACAAACAGGGCGCTAACACTGAAGCTTTCTTT	CASSYKQGANTEAFF
TRBV11-3	.	TRBJ1-6	once	TGTGCCAGCAGCTTCGGCAGCAATTCACCCCTCCACTTT	CASSFGSNSPLHF